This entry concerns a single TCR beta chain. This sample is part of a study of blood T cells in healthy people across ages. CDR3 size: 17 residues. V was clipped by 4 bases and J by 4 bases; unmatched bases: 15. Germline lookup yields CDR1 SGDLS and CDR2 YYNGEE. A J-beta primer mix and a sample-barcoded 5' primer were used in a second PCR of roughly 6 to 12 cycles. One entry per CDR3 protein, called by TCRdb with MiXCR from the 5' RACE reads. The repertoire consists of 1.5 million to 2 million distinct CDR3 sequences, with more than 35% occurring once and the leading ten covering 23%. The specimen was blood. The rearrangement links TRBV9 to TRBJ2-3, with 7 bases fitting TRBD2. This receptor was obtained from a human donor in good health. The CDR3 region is CASSSPPPGGRADTQYF. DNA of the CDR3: TGTGCCAGCAGCTCCCCTCCCCCCGGGGGGAGGGCAGATACGCAGTATTTT. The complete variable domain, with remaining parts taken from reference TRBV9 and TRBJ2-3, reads DSGVTQTPKHLITATGQRVTLRCSPRSGDLSVYWYQQSLDQGLQFLIQYYNGEERAKGNILERFSAQQFPDLHSELNLSSLELGDSALYFCASSSPPPGGRADTQYFGPGTRLTVL.